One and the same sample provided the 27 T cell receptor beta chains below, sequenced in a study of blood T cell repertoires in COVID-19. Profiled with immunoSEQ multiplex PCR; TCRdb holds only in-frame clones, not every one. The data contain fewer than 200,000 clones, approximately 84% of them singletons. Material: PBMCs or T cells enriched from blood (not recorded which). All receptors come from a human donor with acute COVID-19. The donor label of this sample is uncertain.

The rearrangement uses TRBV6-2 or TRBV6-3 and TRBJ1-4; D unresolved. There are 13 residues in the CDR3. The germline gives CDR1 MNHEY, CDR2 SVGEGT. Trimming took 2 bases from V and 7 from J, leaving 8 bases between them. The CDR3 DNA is TGTGCCAGCAGTTACGAGGCCGGTGAAAAACTGTTTTTT. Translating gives CASSYEAGEKLFF.

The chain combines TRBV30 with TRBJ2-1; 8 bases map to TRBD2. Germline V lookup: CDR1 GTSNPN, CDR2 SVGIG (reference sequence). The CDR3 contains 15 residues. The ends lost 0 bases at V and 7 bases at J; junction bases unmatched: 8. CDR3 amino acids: CAWSVRGGYRNEQFF. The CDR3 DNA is TGTGCCTGGAGTGTACGCGGGGGGTATCGAAATGAGCAGTTCTTC.

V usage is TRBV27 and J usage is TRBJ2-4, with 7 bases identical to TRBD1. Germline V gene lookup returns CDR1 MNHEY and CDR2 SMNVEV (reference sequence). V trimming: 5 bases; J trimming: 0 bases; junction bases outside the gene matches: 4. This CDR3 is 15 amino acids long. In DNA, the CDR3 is TGTGCCAGCAGTCTAAGACAGGGAGCCAAAAACATTCAGTACTTC. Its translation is CASSLRQGAKNIQYF.

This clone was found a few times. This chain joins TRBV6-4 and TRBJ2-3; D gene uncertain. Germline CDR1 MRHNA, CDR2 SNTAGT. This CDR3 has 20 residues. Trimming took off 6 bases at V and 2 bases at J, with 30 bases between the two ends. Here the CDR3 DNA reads TGTGCCAGCAGGGCTCTTTCTCTGCGGTCCCCCCCCGCTTTCACAGATACGCAGTATTTT. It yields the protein CASRALSLRSPPAFTDTQYF.

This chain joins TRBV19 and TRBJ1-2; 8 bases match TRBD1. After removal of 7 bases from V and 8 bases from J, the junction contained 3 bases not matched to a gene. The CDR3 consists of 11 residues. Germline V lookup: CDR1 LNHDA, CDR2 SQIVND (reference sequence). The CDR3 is CASNPGGGYTF. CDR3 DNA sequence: TGTGCCAGTAACCCAGGGGGCGGCTACACCTTC.

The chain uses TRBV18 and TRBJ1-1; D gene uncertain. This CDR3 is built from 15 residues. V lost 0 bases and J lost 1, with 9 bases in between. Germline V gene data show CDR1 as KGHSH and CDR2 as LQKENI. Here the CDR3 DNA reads TGTGCCAGCTCACCACCGTTGACGGGGAACACTGAAGCTTTCTTT. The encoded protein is CASSPPLTGNTEAFF.

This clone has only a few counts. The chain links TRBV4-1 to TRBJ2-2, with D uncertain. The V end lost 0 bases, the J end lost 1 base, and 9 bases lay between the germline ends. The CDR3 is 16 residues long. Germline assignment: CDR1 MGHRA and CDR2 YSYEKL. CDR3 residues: CASSQDQQVNTGELFF. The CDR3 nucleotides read TGCGCCAGCAGCCAAGATCAGCAGGTGAACACCGGGGAGCTGTTTTTT.

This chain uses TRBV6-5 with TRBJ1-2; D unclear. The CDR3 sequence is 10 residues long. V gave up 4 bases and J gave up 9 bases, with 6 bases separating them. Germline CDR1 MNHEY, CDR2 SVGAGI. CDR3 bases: TGTGCCAGCAGTTGGGCCCGCTACACCTTC. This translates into CASSWARYTF.

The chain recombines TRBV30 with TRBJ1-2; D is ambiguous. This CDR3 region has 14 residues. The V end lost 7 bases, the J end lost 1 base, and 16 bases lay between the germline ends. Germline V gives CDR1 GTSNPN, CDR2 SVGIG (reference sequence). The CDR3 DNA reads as TGTGCCTTCGACCCCTCCGGGGTTAACTATGGCTACACCTTC. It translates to CAFDPSGVNYGYTF.

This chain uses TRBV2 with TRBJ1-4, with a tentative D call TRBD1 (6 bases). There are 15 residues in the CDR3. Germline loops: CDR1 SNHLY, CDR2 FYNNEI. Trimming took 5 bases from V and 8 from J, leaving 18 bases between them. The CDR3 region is CASSRGQGRSEKLFF. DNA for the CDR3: TGTGCCAGCAGTAGGGGCCAGGGGCGAAGCGAAAAACTGTTTTTT.

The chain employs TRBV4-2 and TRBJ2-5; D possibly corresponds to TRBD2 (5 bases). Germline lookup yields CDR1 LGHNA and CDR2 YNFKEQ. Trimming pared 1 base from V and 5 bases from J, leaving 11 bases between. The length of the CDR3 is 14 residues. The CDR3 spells CASSQGGKWETQYF. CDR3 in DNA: TGTGCCAGCAGCCAAGGAGGGAAGTGGGAGACCCAGTACTTC.

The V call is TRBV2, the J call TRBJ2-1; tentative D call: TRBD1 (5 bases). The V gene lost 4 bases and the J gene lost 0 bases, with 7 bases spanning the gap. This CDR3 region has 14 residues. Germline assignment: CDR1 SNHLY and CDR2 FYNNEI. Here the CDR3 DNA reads TGTGCCAGCAGTGTGCAGGGCTCCTACAATGAGCAGTTCTTC. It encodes CASSVQGSYNEQFF.

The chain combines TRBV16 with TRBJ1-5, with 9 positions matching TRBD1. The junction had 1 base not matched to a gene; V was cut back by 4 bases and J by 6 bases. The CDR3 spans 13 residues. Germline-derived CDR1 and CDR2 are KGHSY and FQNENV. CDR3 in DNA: TGTGCCAGCAGCCCGGACAGGGGTCAGCCCCAGCATTTT. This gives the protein CASSPDRGQPQHF.

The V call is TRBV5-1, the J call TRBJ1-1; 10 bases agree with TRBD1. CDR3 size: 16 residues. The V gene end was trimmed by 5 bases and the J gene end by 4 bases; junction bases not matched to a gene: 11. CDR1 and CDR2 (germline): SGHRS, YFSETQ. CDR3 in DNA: TGCGCCAGCAGTCGTGAACCGGGACAGGGGAGCACTGAAGCTTTCTTT. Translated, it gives CASSREPGQGSTEAFF.

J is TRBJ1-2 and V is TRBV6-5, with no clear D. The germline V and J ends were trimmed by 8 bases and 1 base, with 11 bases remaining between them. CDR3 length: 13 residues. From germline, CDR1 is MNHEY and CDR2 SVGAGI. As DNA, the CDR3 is TGTGCCAGCGCAGCGCGGATTAACTATGGCTACACCTTC. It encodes CASAARINYGYTF.

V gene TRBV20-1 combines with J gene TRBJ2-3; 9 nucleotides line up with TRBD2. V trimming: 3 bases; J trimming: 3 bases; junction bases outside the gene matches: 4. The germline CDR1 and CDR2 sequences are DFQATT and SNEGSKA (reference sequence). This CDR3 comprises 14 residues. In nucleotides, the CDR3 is TGCAGTGCTAGTGGGCGGGGGGGGACAGATACGCAGTATTTT. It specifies CSASGRGGTDTQYF.

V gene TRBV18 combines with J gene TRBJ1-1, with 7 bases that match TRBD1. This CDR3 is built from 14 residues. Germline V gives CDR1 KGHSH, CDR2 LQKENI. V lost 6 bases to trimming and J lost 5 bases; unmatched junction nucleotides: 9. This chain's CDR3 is CASSPPTGLTEAFF. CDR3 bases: TGTGCCAGCTCCCCCCCGACAGGGTTGACTGAAGCTTTCTTT.

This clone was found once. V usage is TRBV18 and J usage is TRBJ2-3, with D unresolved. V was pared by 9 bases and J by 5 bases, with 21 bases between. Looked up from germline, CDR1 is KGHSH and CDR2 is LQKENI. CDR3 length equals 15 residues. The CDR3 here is CASTESQNLGDTQYF. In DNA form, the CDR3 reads TGTGCCAGTACCGAGAGCCAAAATCTTGGAGATACGCAGTATTTT.

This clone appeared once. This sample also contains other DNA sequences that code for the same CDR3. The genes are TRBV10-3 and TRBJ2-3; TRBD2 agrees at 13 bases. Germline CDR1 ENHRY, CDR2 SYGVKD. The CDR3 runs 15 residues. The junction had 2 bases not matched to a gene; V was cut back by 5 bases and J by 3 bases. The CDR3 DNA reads TGTGCCATCAGTCAACTAGCGGGGGGGACAGATACGCAGTATTTT. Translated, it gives CAISQLAGGTDTQYF.

As DNA, the CDR3 is TGCGCCAGCAGCTTGGCGGGACAGGGGTTTAGAGCCTTGAACACTGAAGCTTTCTTT. Translating gives CASSLAGQGFRALNTEAFF. The J gene is TRBJ1-1, the V gene TRBV5-1, with 10 bases matching TRBD1. CDR1 is SGHRS and CDR2 is YFSETQ in the germline V gene. Germline trimming cut 0 bases from V and 0 bases from J; bases unmatched to any gene: 11. This CDR3 comprises 19 residues. Full variable domain (missing parts from reference TRBV5-1 and TRBJ1-1): KAGVTQTPRYLIKTRGQQVTLSCSPISGHRSVSWYQQTPGQGLQFLFEYFSETQRNKGNFPGRFSGRQFSNSRSEMNVSTLELGDSALYLCASSLAGQGFRALNTEAFFGQGTRLTVV.

This CDR3 is CASSLTVRGPPGNEQFF. Here the CDR3 DNA reads TGTGCCAGCAGCTTAACAGTCAGGGGACCCCCGGGGAATGAGCAGTTCTTC. The chain couples TRBV7-2 to TRBJ2-1, with TRBD1 as a possible D gene (6 bases). The germline V and J ends were trimmed by 2 bases and 7 bases, with 21 bases remaining between them. From germline, CDR1 is SGHTA and CDR2 FQGNSA. CDR3 length equals 17 residues.

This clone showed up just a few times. The DNA for the CDR3 is TGCAGTGCTAGTAAGGACGCTCGGGGCAATGAGCAGTTCTTC. It codes for CSASKDARGNEQFF. The chain recombines TRBV20-1 with TRBJ2-1; weak D call: TRBD2 (5 bases). V lost 3 bases and J 6 bases, leaving 15 bases between the germline ends. The CDR3 runs 14 residues. Germline CDR1 DFQATT, CDR2 SNEGSKA (reference sequence).

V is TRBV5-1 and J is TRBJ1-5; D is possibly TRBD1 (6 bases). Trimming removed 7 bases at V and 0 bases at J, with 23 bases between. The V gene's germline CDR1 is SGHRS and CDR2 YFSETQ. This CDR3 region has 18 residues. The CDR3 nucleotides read TGCGCCAGCCCCGGGGGGCGGCGCGGGGCGTATAGCAATCAGCCCCAGCATTTT. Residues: CASPGGRRGAYSNQPQHF.

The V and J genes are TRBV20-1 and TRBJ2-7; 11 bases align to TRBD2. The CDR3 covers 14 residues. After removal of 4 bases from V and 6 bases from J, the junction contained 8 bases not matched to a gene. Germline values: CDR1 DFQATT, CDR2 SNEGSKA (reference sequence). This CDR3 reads CSATELAGAGEQYF. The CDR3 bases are TGCAGTGCTACTGAACTAGCGGGGGCCGGCGAGCAGTACTTC.

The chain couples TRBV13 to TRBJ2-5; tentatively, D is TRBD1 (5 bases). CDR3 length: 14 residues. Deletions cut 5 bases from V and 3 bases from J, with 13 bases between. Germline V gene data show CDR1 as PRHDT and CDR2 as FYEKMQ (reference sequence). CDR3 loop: CASSLQVREETQYF. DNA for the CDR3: TGTGCCAGCAGCCTACAGGTTAGGGAAGAGACCCAGTACTTC.

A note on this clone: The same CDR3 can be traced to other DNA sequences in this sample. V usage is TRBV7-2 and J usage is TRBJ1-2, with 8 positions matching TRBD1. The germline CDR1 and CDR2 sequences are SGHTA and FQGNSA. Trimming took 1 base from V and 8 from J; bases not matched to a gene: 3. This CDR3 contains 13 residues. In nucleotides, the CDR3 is TGTGCCAGCAGCTTAGGACAGGGGCGAGGCTACACCTTC. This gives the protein CASSLGQGRGYTF.

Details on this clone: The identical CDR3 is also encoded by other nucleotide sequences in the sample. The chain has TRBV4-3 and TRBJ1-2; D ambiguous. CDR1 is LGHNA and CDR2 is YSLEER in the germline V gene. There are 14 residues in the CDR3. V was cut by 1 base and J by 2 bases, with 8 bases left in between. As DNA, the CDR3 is TGCGCCAGCAGCCAAGGGCAGACAAACTATGGCTACACCTTC. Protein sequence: CASSQGQTNYGYTF.